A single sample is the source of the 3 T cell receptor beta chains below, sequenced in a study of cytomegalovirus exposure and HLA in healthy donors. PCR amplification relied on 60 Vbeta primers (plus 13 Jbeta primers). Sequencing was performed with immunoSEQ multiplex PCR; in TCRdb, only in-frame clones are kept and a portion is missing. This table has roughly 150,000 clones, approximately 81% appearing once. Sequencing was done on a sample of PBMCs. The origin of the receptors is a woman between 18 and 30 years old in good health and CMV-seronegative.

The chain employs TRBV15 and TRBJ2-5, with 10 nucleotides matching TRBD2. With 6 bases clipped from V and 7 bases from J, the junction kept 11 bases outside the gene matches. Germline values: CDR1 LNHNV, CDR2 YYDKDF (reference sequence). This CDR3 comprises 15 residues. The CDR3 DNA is TGTGCCACCAGTCTCCGGGAGTTAGCGGGGGGGACCCAGTACTTC. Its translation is CATSLRELAGGTQYF.

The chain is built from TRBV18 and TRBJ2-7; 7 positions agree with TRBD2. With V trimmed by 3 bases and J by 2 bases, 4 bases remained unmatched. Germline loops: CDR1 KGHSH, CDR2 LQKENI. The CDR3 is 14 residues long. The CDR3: CASSPGEGTYEQYF. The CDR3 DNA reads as TGTGCCAGCTCACCCGGGGAGGGTACCTACGAGCAGTACTTC.

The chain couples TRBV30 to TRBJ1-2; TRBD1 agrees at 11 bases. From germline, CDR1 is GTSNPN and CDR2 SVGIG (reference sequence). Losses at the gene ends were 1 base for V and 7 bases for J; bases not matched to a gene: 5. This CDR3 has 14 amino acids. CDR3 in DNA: TGTGCCTGGAGTGACGGACAGGGGGCTGGTGGCTACACCTTC. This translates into CAWSDGQGAGGYTF.